Detailed here is one T cell receptor beta chain. Its antigen remains undetermined. No base quality values were provided; no much bigger clone lies one nucleotide off. Genomic DNA served as template for TCR beta VDJ combination and CDR3 sequence profiling. An Illumina HiSeq 2000 was used for TCR repertoire sequencing. Per the source publication's procedure: TRBV/TRBJ rearrangement plots, CDR3 size and DJ length profiles, and Simpson's diversity index were used to evaluate the repertoires. Whichever DNA sequence was most abundant in the deep sequencing data was defined as the immunodominant clone. CDR3 amino acid sequences were screened for sharing across subjects and were compared with published repertoires and the VDJdb database. Using fastp at Q25 and MiXCR, TCRdb reprocessed the public reads and kept productive beta chains. Every distinct CDR3 protein forms one entry, paired with its most common genes and DNA. The V and J calls were not made by the authors but by TCRdb's processing. The sample data list approximately 130,000 distinct CDR3 sequences, and approximately 50% of these were observed just once. Of the sample, roughly 28% falls within the top ten clones.

The sample originates from a study of CD8+CD57+ T cells in acquired aplastic anemia (dated by TCRdb to about 2018). For context, the study as a whole: Extracted DNA from sorted CD4+ and CD8+ cells averaged around 2.9 ug, ranging from roughly 0.2 to 30 ug. A CD8+CD57+ expansion meant a frequency higher than the mean frequency seen in healthy subjects.

Its CDR3 holds 17 amino acids, cysteine through phenylalanine. Only CDR3 DNA is held: 51 bases, read in frame from base 1. Per the germline V gene (reference sequence), MNHEY is the CDR1 and SMNVEV is the CDR2. Germline trimming: 6 bases from V, 2 bases from J; junction bases outside gene matches: 12. General study outcomes and caveats: CD8+ Simpson's diversity did not differ significantly between patients and healthy controls (P=0.060). Although some 28 CD8+ CDR3 sequences were shared by patients and controls, these sequences appeared highly expressed in patients and within the immunodominant clones of patients.

Patients chosen for sequencing had shown expansion of CD8+CD57+ cells by flow cytometry. Every patient had severe acquired aplastic anemia, diagnosed using the International Study of Aplastic Anemia and Agranulocytosis and Camitta criteria. Patients had received no therapy at the time of blood sampling. In this study, sorted CD4+ and CD8+ T cells from the blood of healthy subjects and of severe aplastic anemia patients had their TCR repertoires deep-sequenced. Patients were enrolled in the USA under clinicaltrials.gov protocols 00001620, 01623167, 00001397, 00071045, 00081523 and 00961064. Ficoll-Paque density gradient centrifugation was used to isolate peripheral blood mononuclear cells. CD4+ and CD8+ T cells were sorted by FACS or magnetic beads before DNA extraction.

Material: sorted CD4+, CD8+, or CD8+CD57+ T cells (not recorded which) from PBMCs. This clonotype originated in a human donor with aplastic anemia. Rearrangement joined TRBV27 to TRBJ2-2, with TRBD1 matching 7 junction bases. For the CDR3, the sequence is CASRTGTVRINTGELFF. The DNA sequence reads TGTGCCAGCAGAACCGGGACAGTGAGGATAAACACCGGGGAGCTGTTTTTT.